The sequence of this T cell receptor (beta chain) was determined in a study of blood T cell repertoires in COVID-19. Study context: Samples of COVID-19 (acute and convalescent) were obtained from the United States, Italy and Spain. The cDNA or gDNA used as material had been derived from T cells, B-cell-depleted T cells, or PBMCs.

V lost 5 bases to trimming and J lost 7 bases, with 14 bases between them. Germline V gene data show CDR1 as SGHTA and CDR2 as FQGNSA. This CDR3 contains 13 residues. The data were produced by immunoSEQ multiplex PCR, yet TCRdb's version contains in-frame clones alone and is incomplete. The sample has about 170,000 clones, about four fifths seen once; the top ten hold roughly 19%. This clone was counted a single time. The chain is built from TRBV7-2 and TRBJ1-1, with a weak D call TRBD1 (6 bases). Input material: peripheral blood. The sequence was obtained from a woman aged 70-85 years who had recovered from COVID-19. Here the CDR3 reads CASSPTGLGEAFF. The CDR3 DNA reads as TGTGCCAGCAGCCCGACAGGCCTGGGTGAAGCTTTCTTT.